Below, 9 T cell receptor beta chains from the same sample are listed, as sequenced in a study of T cell responses to AZD1222 COVID-19 vaccine. Sequenced by immunoSEQ multiplex PCR; TCRdb stores in-frame clones only, minus some. The sample consists of under 300,000 clones, 80% to 95% of them appearing once. The sample in question was peripheral blood, obtained on day 0 of AZD1222 vaccination. Every receptor here comes from an adult in good health.

The chain recombines TRBV7-9 with TRBJ1-1; D call uncertain. Germline V lookup: CDR1 SEHNR, CDR2 FQNEAQ (reference sequence). The V gene lost 5 bases and the J gene lost 4 bases, with 17 bases spanning the gap. The CDR3 is made up of 15 amino acids. The CDR3 bases are TGTGCCAGCAGCCTTAATAGTGATAAGGGCACTGAAGCTTTCTTT. The encoded protein is CASSLNSDKGTEAFF. Full variable domain (missing parts from reference TRBV7-9 and TRBJ1-1): DTGVSQNPRHKITKRGQNVTFRCDPISEHNRLYWYRQTLGQGPEFLTYFQNEAQLEKSRLLSDRFSAERPKGSFSTLEIQRTEQGDSAMYLCASSLNSDKGTEAFFGQGTRLTVV.

The chain couples TRBV29-1 to TRBJ1-2; 8 bases fit TRBD1. Trimming took 5 bases from V and 4 from J; bases not matched to a gene: 6. Per the germline V gene, CDR1 is SQVTM and CDR2 is ANQGSEA. The CDR3 totals 13 residues. This CDR3 reads CSVSGGAFYGYTF. The CDR3 region has the DNA TGCAGCGTTTCAGGGGGCGCGTTCTATGGCTACACCTTC.

The CDR3 spells CATSRARGNYGYTF. CDR3 nucleotides: TGTGCCACCAGCAGAGCCCGAGGAAACTATGGCTACACCTTC. V and J are TRBV15 and TRBJ1-2; D remains unclear. V dropped 1 base and J dropped 2 bases, with 8 bases sitting between them. The CDR3 extends over 14 amino acids. Per germline, CDR1 LNHNV and CDR2 YYDKDF (reference sequence).

The rearrangement uses TRBV2 and TRBJ2-7, with TRBD2 identical over 9 bases. The V gene end was trimmed by 2 bases and the J gene end by 8 bases; junction bases not matched to a gene: 13. Germline V gene lookup returns CDR1 SNHLY and CDR2 FYNNEI. This CDR3 spans 16 amino acids. CDR3 in DNA: TGTGCCAGCAGTGAATTATTAGCGGGGGCGACGTCTAAGCAGTACTTC. Its translation is CASSELLAGATSKQYF.

This chain connects TRBV7-9 to TRBJ2-2, with TRBD1 as a possible D gene (6 bases). The CDR3 length is 17 residues. V shed 6 bases and J shed 6 bases, with 23 bases lying between them. Germline V gene lookup returns CDR1 SEHNR and CDR2 FQNEAQ (reference sequence). CDR3: CASRLTFGQGMAGELFF. CDR3 nucleotides: TGTGCCAGCAGATTAACATTCGGTCAGGGGATGGCCGGGGAGCTGTTTTTT.

DNA for the CDR3: TGCGCCAGCAGCCCCCTAGGAATGGGGCAGGGCGAGCAGTACTTC. It encodes CASSPLGMGQGEQYF. V and J are TRBV4-1 and TRBJ2-7; maybe TRBD1 (5 bases). The CDR3 extends over 15 amino acids. Trimming removed 4 bases from V and 6 bases from J, with 19 bases in between. CDR1 MGHRA and CDR2 YSYEKL come from the germline V gene.

This chain uses TRBV2 with TRBJ2-7; a weak D match, TRBD1 (7 bases). The CDR3 loop spans 14 amino acids. Trimming took off 6 bases at V and 4 bases at J, with 16 bases between the two ends. CDR1 is SNHLY, CDR2 FYNNEI, per germline. For the CDR3, the DNA is TGTGCCAGCAGGGCGGGACAGTTTAAGTACGAGCAGTACTTC. Translated, it gives CASRAGQFKYEQYF.

The chain carries TRBV3-1 (or the pseudogene TRBV3-2) and TRBJ2-1; a weak D match, TRBD2 (5 bases). CDR3 size: 14 residues. Trimming pared 4 bases from V and 4 bases from J, leaving 11 bases between. The V gene's germline CDR1 is LGHDT and CDR2 YNNKEL (reference sequence). The CDR3 sequence: CASSPLDLYNEQFF. Here the CDR3 DNA reads TGTGCCAGCAGCCCCTTGGACTTATACAATGAGCAGTTCTTC.

The J gene is TRBJ1-6, the V gene TRBV5-4; D uncertain. Germline V gives CDR1 SGHNT, CDR2 YYREEE (reference sequence). This CDR3 has 15 residues. With 2 bases removed from V and 3 bases from J, the gap between germline ends came to 9 bases. The CDR3 reads CASSLTGVYNSPLHF. DNA for the CDR3: TGTGCCAGCAGCTTAACCGGGGTCTATAATTCACCCCTCCACTTT.